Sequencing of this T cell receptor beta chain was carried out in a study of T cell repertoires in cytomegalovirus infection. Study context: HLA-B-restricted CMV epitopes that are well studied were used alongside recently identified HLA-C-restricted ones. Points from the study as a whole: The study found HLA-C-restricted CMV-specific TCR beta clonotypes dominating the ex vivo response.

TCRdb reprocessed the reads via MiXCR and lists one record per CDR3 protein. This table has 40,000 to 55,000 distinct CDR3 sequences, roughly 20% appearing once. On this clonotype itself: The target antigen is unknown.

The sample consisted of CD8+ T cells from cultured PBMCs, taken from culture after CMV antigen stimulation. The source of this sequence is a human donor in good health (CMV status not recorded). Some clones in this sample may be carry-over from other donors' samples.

This CDR3 reads CASSQWFQGDTEAFF. The CDR3 DNA reads TGCGCCAGCAGCCAATGGTTTCAGGGGGACACTGAAGCTTTCTTT. The chain has TRBV4-1 and TRBJ1-1, with 7 bases identical to TRBD1. This CDR3 spans 15 amino acids. V lost 2 bases and J lost 3; bases outside the gene matches: 6. Germline CDR1 and CDR2: MGHRA and YSYEKL.